This T cell receptor beta chain was observed in a study of cytotoxic CD8 clonotypes in ibrutinib-treated CLL. General study results and limits: Public clonotypes (which were uncommon) either contracted or remained stable on treatment.

CDR3 size: 14 residues. Germline loops: CDR1 SNHLY, CDR2 FYNNEI. Trimming stripped 5 bases from V and 4 bases from J, with 12 bases between. Cryopreserved PBMCs were the source of about 2 micrograms of genomic DNA, which went to TCR beta libraries. TCRdb's table, derived via immunoSEQ multiplex PCR, lists solely in-frame clones and lacks some. This table has about 97,000 clones, roughly 80% appearing once. This clone was seen more than once but under ten times. Its matching antigen is unknown. Sequencing was performed on PBMCs, taken after 24 months of ibrutinib treatment. The V and J genes are TRBV2 and TRBJ1-3; D remains unclear. The receptor was isolated from a human donor with chronic lymphocytic leukemia. CDR3 coding DNA: TGTGCCAGCAGTAATAGGGTCCAAGGAAACACCATATATTTT. It encodes CASSNRVQGNTIYF.